Listed below are T cell receptor beta chains from one sample, sequenced in a study of spatial heterogeneity in lung cancer. Using its own MiXCR run on the 5' RACE reads, TCRdb lists one record per CDR3 protein. This repertoire shows about 5,700 distinct CDR3 sequences, 16% found once; its top ten account for approximately 11%. Sequenced here: lung tumor tissue, sampled at surgery. Receptors were obtained from a male donor with early-stage non-small cell lung cancer. Both conserved end residues are part of each CDR3. D genes are given only for firm matches. Clone size is shown for a subset of rows, as once, few, many or a class of expanded clone.

D gene	clone size	V gene	J gene	CDR3 DNA	CDR3 protein
.	medium-sized	TRBV6-5	TRBJ2-1	TGTGCCAGCCAAGGACAGTACAATGAGCAGTTCTTC	CASQGQYNEQFF
.	.	TRBV7-2	TRBJ2-2	TGTGCCAGCAGCACTTATACGGGGTCGAACACCGGGGAGCTGTTTTTT	CASSTYTGSNTGELFF
TRBD1	medium-sized	TRBV7-9	TRBJ2-7	TGTGCCAGCAGTCCAGGCGGACAGGGCCTCTACGAGCAGTACTTC	CASSPGGQGLYEQYF
TRBD2	.	TRBV24-1	TRBJ2-1	TGTGCCACCAGTGGGGGGGGAGCGGGAGATCGCTACAATGAGCAGTTCTTC	CATSGGGAGDRYNEQFF
.	medium-sized	TRBV11-3	TRBJ2-1	TGTGCCAGCAGCCTAGGAGGGTCCATCAGTGGGCAGTTCTTC	CASSLGGSISGQFF
.	medium-sized	TRBV7-2	TRBJ2-5	TGTGCCAGCAGCGACACCCGGACGGCGGGAGAGACCCAGTACTTC	CASSDTRTAGETQYF
TRBD1	medium-sized	TRBV5-1	TRBJ2-2	TGCGCCAGCAGCTTGGAGGGGCAGGGGGCGAGGAACACCGGGGAGCTGTTTTTT	CASSLEGQGARNTGELFF
.	.	TRBV6-6	TRBJ2-1	TGTGCCAGCAGTGTGCCCTCGGAGTTCTCCTACAATGAGCAGTTCTTC	CASSVPSEFSYNEQFF
.	medium-sized	TRBV7-3	TRBJ2-2	TGTGCCAGCAGCCGAACCACGGGGGCGCACACCGGGGAGCTGTTTTTT	CASSRTTGAHTGELFF
.	medium-sized	TRBV20-1	TRBJ2-1	TGCAGTGCTAGAGAGGCTGGCTCCTACAATGAGCAGTTCTTC	CSAREAGSYNEQFF
TRBD2	medium-sized	TRBV5-1	TRBJ2-3	TGCGCCAGCAGTGGAACTAGCGGGAGAAGAGAAGATACGCAGTATTTT	CASSGTSGRREDTQYF
.	many	TRBV18	TRBJ1-4	TGTGCCAGCTCACCACTGACCGCTGCAACTAATGAAAAACTGTTTTTT	CASSPLTAATNEKLFF
TRBD1	many	TRBV5-6	TRBJ2-7	TGTGCCAGCAGCGCCGGACAGGGACTCCTCTCCTACGAGCAGTACTTC	CASSAGQGLLSYEQYF
.	medium-sized	TRBV7-2	TRBJ2-6	TGTGCCAGCAGCTTAGCGCAAAGCCCGGTCGGAAGCTCTGGGGCCAACGTCCTGACTTTC	CASSLAQSPVGSSGANVLTF
.	.	TRBV28	TRBJ2-5	TGTGCCAGTGGACTGGCATGGGAGACCCAGTACTTC	CASGLAWETQYF
.	.	TRBV4-2	TRBJ2-3	TGTGCCAGCAGCCAGCTTTCTACGCAGTATTTT	CASSQLSTQYF
.	medium-sized	TRBV7-2	TRBJ1-2	TGTGCCAGCAGCTCCCACCAGGGGAGAGGCTATGGCTACACCTTC	CASSSHQGRGYGYTF
TRBD1	few	TRBV7-9	TRBJ1-2	TGTGCCAGCAGCTCCCCTGAACAGGGGGGGCACTATGGCTACACCTTC	CASSSPEQGGHYGYTF
TRBD1	few	TRBV28	TRBJ1-1	TGTGCCAGCAGTTCGCCGGGACAGGGATTCGGCAACACTGAAGCTTTCTTT	CASSSPGQGFGNTEAFF
.	many	TRBV6-2/TRBV6-3	TRBJ1-1	TGTGCCAGCAGTTACGGGATCTGGAGCCTGAACACTGAAGCTTTCTTT	CASSYGIWSLNTEAFF
.	medium-sized	TRBV11-2	TRBJ2-5	TGTGCCAGCAGCTTTGGGGGGCAAGAGACCCAGTACTTC	CASSFGGQETQYF
.	.	TRBV12-3/TRBV12-4	TRBJ2-3	TGTGCCAGCAGTCAAGACTTAGGTACGCAGTATTTT	CASSQDLGTQYF
.	medium-sized	TRBV29-1	TRBJ1-1	TGCAGCGCTCGCCCGCGTGGGGGGAACACTGAAGCTTTCTTT	CSARPRGGNTEAFF
TRBD1	.	TRBV20-1	TRBJ2-7	TGCAGTGCTGGATTGACAGGGCAGGGCGAGCAGTACTTC	CSAGLTGQGEQYF
.	.	TRBV5-1	TRBJ1-2	TGCGCCAGCAGCTTGGCGGACAGCTATCGAGGCTACACCTTC	CASSLADSYRGYTF
.	.	TRBV7-3	TRBJ2-2	TGTGCCAGCAGCGCAACTGGAGGCACCGGGGAGCTGTTTTTT	CASSATGGTGELFF
TRBD1	many	TRBV24-1	TRBJ2-7	TGTGCCACCAGTGATCCCACCACAGGGGATACGTACTTC	CATSDPTTGDTYF
TRBD2	medium-sized	TRBV27	TRBJ2-7	TGTGCCAGCAGTTTATCTCTAGGACTAGAAGGGTCGAACGAGCAGTACTTC	CASSLSLGLEGSNEQYF
.	medium-sized	TRBV27	TRBJ2-6	TGTGCCAGCAAACGGGACGGTAACTCTGGGGCCAACGTCCTGACTTTC	CASKRDGNSGANVLTF
.	.	TRBV27	TRBJ2-2	TGTGCCAGCAGTAAGGAGGGCCGGGAGCTGTTTTTT	CASSKEGRELFF
TRBD2	.	TRBV5-6	TRBJ2-3	TGTGCCAGCAGCTTGATCGTAGGACTAGCGGGGATTTCTAGCACAGATACGCAGTATTTT	CASSLIVGLAGISSTDTQYF
.	few	TRBV7-2	TRBJ1-6	TGTGCCAGCAGCTTAGACACAGGTTATAATTCACCCCTCCACTTT	CASSLDTGYNSPLHF
.	medium-sized	TRBV29-1	TRBJ2-7	TGCAGCGTCGACACTGGGCAAGGCTACGAGCAGTACTTC	CSVDTGQGYEQYF
.	medium-sized	TRBV7-9	TRBJ2-3	TGTGCCAGCAGCTTAGAATCGAAAGATACGCAGTATTTT	CASSLESKDTQYF
.	medium-sized	TRBV20-1	TRBJ2-7	TGCAGTGCTAGTGGCAACGGGGGTTCTTACGAGCAGTACTTC	CSASGNGGSYEQYF
.	medium-sized	TRBV7-9	TRBJ2-1	TGTGCGACGGGACTGGAAGATGAGCAGTTCTTC	CATGLEDEQFF
.	medium-sized	TRBV24-1	TRBJ2-2	TGTGCCACCAGTGATGCCCTCAACACCGGGGAGCTGTTTTTT	CATSDALNTGELFF
.	.	TRBV18	TRBJ2-1	TGTGCCAGCTCCCCGAGGGGTCGGGCCAATGAGCAGTTCTTC	CASSPRGRANEQFF
.	medium-sized	TRBV12-3/TRBV12-4	TRBJ2-2	TGTGCCAGCCAGAACACCGGGGAGCTGTTTTTT	CASQNTGELFF
.	medium-sized	TRBV2	TRBJ2-3	TGTGCCAGCGCCAGGACTTTAGATACGCAGTATTTT	CASARTLDTQYF
TRBD2	medium-sized	TRBV28	TRBJ2-1	TGTGCCAGCAGTGGTAGCGGGAGCCATCAAGATGAGCAGTTCTTC	CASSGSGSHQDEQFF